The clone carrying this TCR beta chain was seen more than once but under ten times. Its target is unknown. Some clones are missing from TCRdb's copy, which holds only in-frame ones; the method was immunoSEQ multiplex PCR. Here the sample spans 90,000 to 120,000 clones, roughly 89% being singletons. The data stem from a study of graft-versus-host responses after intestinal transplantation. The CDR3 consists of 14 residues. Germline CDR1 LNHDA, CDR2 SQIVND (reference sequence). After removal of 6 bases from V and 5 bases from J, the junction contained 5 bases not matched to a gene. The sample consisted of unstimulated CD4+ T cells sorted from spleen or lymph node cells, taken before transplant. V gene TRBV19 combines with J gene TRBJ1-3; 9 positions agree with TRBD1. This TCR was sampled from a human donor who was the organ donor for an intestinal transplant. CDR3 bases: TGTGCCAGTAGCTCCGGGACAGGGAGAAACACCATATATTTT. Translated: CASSSGTGRNTIYF. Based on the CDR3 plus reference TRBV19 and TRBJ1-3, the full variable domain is DGGITQSPKYLFRKEGQNVTLSCEQNLNHDAMYWYRQDPGQGLRLIYYSQIVNDFQKGDIAEGYSVSREKKESFPLTVTSAQKNPTAFYLCASSSGTGRNTIYFGEGSWLTVV.